The subject of this entry is one T cell receptor (beta chain). Its antigen is undetermined. Prepared TCR beta cDNA libraries contained unique molecular identifiers. The authors obtained 400,000 to 600,000 cDNA molecules from roughly 1.1 to 9.2 million T cells. TCRdb redid the calling of the PCR reads with MiXCR, one entry per CDR3 protein. The repertoire has roughly 540,000 distinct CDR3 sequences, approximately 34% of them found once; the top ten carry under 7%. The data belong to a study of post-analysis software for immune sequencing data. Study-wide context: Some patients lacked subtype; others had relapsing-remitting, secondary progressive or progressive-relapsing disease. Study-wide results and limits: Pronounced co-clustering by F measure was evident among identically batched samples. In patients, about 5 TRBV segments were more frequent than in controls, with TRBV5-6, TRBV5-1 and TRBV20-1 among them. Normalized Chao1 diversity in multiple sclerosis patients fell significantly below that of controls.

Germline V gene lookup returns CDR1 LNHNV and CDR2 YYDKDF (reference sequence). The CDR3 extends over 13 amino acids. Trimming took 8 bases from V and 2 from J, leaving 12 bases between them. The sequence derives from a girl aged 2-17 years with multiple sclerosis. Sequences were obtained from blood. The J gene is TRBJ2-5, the V gene TRBV15, with D perhaps matching TRBD2 (7 bases). The CDR3 nucleotides read TGTGCCACCGGGGGGGCTGCACAAGAGACCCAGTACTTC. This gives the protein CATGGAAQETQYF.